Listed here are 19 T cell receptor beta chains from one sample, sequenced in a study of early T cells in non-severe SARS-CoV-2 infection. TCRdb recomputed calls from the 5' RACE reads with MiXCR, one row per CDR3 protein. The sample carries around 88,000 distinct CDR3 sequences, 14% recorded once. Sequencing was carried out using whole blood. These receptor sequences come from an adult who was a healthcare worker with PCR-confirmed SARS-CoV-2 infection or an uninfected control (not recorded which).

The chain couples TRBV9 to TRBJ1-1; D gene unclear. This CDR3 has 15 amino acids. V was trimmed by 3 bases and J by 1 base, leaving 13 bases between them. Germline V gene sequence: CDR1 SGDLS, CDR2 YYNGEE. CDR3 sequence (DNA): TGTGCCAGCAGCGAGAGGGCTAGGGAGAACACTGAAGCTTTCTTT. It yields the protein CASSERARENTEAFF.

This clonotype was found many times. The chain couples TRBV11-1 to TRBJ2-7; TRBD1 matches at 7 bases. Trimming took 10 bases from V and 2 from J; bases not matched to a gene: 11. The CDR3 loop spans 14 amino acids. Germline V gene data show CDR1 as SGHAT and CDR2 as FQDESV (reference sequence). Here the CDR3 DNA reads TGTGCCACTACCCTCGGGCAGGGGGCCTACGAGCAGTACTTC. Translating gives CATTLGQGAYEQYF.

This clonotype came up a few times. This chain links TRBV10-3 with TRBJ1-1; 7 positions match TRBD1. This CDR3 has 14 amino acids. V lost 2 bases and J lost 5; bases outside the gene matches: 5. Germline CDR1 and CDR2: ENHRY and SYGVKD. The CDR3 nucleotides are TGTGCCATCAGTGAGGGACAGGCGGAAACTGAAGCTTTCTTT. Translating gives CAISEGQAETEAFF.

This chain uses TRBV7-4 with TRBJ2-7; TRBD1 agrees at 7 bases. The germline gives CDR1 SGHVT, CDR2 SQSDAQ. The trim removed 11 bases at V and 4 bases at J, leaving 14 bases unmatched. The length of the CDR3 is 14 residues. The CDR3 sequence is CASRGGRGWYEQYF. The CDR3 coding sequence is TGTGCCTCCCGAGGGGGCAGGGGATGGTACGAGCAGTACTTC.

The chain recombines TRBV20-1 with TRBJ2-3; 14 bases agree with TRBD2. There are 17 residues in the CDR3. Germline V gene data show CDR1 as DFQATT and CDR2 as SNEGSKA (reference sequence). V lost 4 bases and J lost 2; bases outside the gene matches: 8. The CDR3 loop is CSAIGLAGGLYTDTQYF. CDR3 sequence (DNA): TGCAGTGCTATTGGACTAGCGGGAGGCCTCTACACAGATACGCAGTATTTT.

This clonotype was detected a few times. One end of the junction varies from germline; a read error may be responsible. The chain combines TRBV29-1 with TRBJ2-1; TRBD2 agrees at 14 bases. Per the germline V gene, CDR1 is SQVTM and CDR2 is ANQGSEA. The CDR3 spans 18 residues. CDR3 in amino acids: CSVEGLAGGPSSYNEQFF. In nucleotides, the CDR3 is TGCAGCGTGGAAGGACTAGCGGGAGGCCCAAGCTCCTACAATGAGCAGTTCTTC.

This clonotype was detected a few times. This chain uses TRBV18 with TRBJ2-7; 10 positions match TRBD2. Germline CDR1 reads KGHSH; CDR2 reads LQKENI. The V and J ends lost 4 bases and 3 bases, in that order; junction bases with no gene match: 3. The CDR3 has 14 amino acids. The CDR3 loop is CASSRSGRVYEQYF. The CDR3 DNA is TGTGCCAGCTCACGAAGCGGGAGGGTCTACGAGCAGTACTTC. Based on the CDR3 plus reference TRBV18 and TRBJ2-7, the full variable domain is NAGVMQNPRHLVRRRGQEARLRCSPMKGHSHVYWYRQLPEEGLKFMVYLQKENIIDESGMPKERFSAEFPKEGPSILRIQQVVRGDSAAYFCASSRSGRVYEQYFGPGTRLTVT.

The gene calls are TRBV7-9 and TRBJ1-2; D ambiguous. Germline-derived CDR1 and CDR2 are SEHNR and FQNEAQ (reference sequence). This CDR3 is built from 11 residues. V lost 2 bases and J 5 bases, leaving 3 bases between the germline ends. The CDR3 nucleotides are TGTGCCAGCAGCTTATTGTATGGCTACACCTTC. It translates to CASSLLYGYTF.

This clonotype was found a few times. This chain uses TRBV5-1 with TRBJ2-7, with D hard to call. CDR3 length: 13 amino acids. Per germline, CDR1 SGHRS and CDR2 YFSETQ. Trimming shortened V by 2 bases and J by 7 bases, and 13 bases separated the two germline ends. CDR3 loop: CASSFAMSQEQYF. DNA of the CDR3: TGCGCCAGCAGCTTCGCTATGTCCCAGGAGCAGTACTTC.

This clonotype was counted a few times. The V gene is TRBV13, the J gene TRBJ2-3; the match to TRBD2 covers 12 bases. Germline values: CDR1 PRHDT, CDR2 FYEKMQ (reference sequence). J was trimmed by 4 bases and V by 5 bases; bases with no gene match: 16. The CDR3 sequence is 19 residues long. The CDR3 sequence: CASSPPEPYRLAGADTQYF. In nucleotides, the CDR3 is TGTGCCAGCAGCCCCCCCGAGCCGTATAGACTAGCGGGAGCAGATACGCAGTATTTT. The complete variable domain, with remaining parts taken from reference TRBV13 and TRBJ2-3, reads AAGVIQSPRHLIKEKRETATLKCYPIPRHDTVYWYQQGPGQDPQFLISFYEKMQSDKGSIPDRFSAQQFSDYHSELNMSSLELGDSALYFCASSPPEPYRLAGADTQYFGPGTRLTVL.

The CDR3 here is CSTRQDSNQPQHF. The CDR3 region has the DNA TGCAGCACCCGACAGGATAGCAATCAGCCCCAGCATTTT. This chain connects TRBV29-1 to TRBJ1-5; tentative D call: TRBD1 (6 bases). V was pared by 8 bases and J by 0 bases, with 11 bases between. Germline lookup yields CDR1 SQVTM and CDR2 ANQGSEA. The CDR3 length is 13 residues.

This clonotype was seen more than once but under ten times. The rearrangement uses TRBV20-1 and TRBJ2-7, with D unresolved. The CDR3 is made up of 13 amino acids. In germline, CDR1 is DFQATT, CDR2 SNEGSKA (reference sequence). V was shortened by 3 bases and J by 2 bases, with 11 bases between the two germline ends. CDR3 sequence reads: CSARLTKAYEQYF. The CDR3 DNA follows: TGCAGTGCTAGGCTAACTAAAGCCTACGAGCAGTACTTC.

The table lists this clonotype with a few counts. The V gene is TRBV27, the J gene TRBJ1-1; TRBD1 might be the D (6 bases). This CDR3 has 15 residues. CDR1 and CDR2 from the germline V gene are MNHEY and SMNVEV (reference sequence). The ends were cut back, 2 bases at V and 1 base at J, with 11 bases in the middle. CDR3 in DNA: TGTGCCAGCAGTTTAGGGGGGGCTGCGAACACTGAAGCTTTCTTT. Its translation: CASSLGGAANTEAFF.

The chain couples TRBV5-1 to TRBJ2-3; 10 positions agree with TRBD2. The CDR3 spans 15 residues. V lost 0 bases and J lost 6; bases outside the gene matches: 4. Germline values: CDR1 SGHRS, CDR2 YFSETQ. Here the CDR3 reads CASSLDLAGVDTQYF. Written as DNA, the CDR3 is TGCGCCAGCAGCTTGGACCTAGCGGGAGTGGATACGCAGTATTTT.

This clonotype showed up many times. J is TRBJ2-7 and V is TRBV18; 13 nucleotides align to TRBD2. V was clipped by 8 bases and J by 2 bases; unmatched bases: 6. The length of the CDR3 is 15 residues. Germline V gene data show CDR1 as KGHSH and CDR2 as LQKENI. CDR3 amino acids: CASSPGLAGTYEQYF. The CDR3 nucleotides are TGTGCCAGCAGCCCGGGACTAGCGGGAACCTACGAGCAGTACTTC.

This CDR3 reads CASSEVRQADTQYF. The CDR3 region has the DNA TGTGCCAGCAGTGAGGTCCGCCAGGCAGATACGCAGTATTTT. J is TRBJ2-3 and V is TRBV2; D uncertain. Germline assignment: CDR1 SNHLY and CDR2 FYNNEI. The CDR3 extends over 14 amino acids. V was pared by 3 bases and J by 4 bases, with 11 bases between.

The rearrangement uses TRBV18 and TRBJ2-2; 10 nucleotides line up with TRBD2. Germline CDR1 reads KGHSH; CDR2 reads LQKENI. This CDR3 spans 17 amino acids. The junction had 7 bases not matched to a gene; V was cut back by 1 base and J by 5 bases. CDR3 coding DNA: TGTGCCAGCTCACCACGGGGGCTAGCGGGAGAAACCGGGGAGCTGTTTTTT. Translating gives CASSPRGLAGETGELFF. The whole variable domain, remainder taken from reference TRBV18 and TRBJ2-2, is NAGVMQNPRHLVRRRGQEARLRCSPMKGHSHVYWYRQLPEEGLKFMVYLQKENIIDESGMPKERFSAEFPKEGPSILRIQQVVRGDSAAYFCASSPRGLAGETGELFFGEGSRLTVL.

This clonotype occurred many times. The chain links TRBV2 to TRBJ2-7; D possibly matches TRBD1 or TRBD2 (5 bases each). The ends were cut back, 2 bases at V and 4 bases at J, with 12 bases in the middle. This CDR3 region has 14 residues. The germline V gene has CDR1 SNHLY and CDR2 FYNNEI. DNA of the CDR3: TGTGCCAGCAGTGAACTAGGGACCAATTACGAGCAGTACTTC. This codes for CASSELGTNYEQYF.

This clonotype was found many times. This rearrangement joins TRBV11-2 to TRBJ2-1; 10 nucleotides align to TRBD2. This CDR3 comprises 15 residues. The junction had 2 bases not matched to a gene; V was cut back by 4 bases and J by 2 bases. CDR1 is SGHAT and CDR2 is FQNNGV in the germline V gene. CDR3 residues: CASSSSGSPYNEQFF. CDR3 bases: TGTGCCAGCAGCTCTAGCGGGAGCCCCTACAATGAGCAGTTCTTC.